A selection of T cell receptor beta chains follows, all from one sample in a study of T cell repertoires in cytomegalovirus infection. Their recognized antigens are unknown. TCRdb independently ran MiXCR on the reads; one entry per CDR3 protein. The sample yields 700,000 to 900,000 distinct CDR3 sequences, roughly 29% seen once. Sequenced material: cultured CD8+ T cells from PBMCs, taken from culture after CMV antigen stimulation. The receptors shown here come from a human donor in good health (CMV status not recorded). Some clones in this sample may be carry-over from other donors' samples. Both conserved end residues are part of each CDR3. Fields, in order: J gene, D gene, V gene, clone size, CDR3 DNA, CDR3 protein. A D gene is named only where the DNA matches it firmly. A clone size is listed for some rows: how often the clone was seen (once, few, many), or a class if it is expanded.

J: TRBJ2-2
D: -
V: TRBV5-6
size: -
DNA: TGTGCCAGCAGCTTTGGTTCAGGGGCCGGGGAGCTGTTTTTT
CDR3: CASSFGSGAGELFF

J: TRBJ2-1
D: -
V: TRBV14
size: few
DNA: TGTGCCAGCAGCCAAGAGGTCTTCTTC
CDR3: CASSQEVFF

J: TRBJ1-1
D: -
V: TRBV4-1
size: few
DNA: TGCGCCAGCAGCCCTCATGGGGGATGGACTGAAGCTTTCTTT
CDR3: CASSPHGGWTEAFF

J: TRBJ2-3
D: -
V: TRBV7-9
size: -
DNA: TGTGCCAGCACCGAACTACAGAACAAGTATTTT
CDR3: CASTELQNKYF

J: TRBJ1-2
D: -
V: TRBV6-2/TRBV6-3
size: -
DNA: TGTGCCAGCAGTCCCCGGGGGGCCAAGGATGGCTACACCTTC
CDR3: CASSPRGAKDGYTF

J: TRBJ2-1
D: TRBD2
V: TRBV5-1
size: -
DNA: TGCGCCAGCAGACCGGGACTAGCGGCTTCAATTAGAAATGAGCAGTTCTTC
CDR3: CASRPGLAASIRNEQFF

J: TRBJ2-1
D: TRBD1
V: TRBV20-1
size: once
DNA: TGCAGTGCTAGATCGGGACAGGGGGTAATCCATGAGCAGTTCTTC
CDR3: CSARSGQGVIHEQFF

J: TRBJ2-7
D: -
V: TRBV6-1
size: -
DNA: TGTGCCAGCGAAACCGGCACTAATCCGATCCCTCTTGAGCAGTACTTC
CDR3: CASETGTNPIPLEQYF

J: TRBJ2-3
D: TRBD2
V: TRBV29-1
size: -
DNA: TGCAGCGAAGTACTAGCGAATACAGATACGCAGTATTTT
CDR3: CSEVLANTDTQYF

J: TRBJ2-3
D: TRBD1
V: TRBV7-9
size: -
DNA: TGTGCCAGCAGTTTTACAGGGGTGGAAGGAGATACGCAGTATTTT
CDR3: CASSFTGVEGDTQYF

J: TRBJ2-1
D: -
V: TRBV6-1
size: few
DNA: TGTGCCAGCAGTCCCCGCGAGATATACAATGAGCAGTTCTTC
CDR3: CASSPREIYNEQFF

J: TRBJ2-6
D: TRBD1
V: TRBV10-3
size: -
DNA: TGTGCCATCATGGACAGGGAAATCTCTGGGGCCAACGTCCTGACTTTC
CDR3: CAIMDREISGANVLTF

J: TRBJ2-1
D: -
V: TRBV24-1
size: -
DNA: TGTGCCACCAGTGGCAGTAGGGCGGGGCTTTCCTACAATGAGCAGTTCTTC
CDR3: CATSGSRAGLSYNEQFF

J: TRBJ1-2
D: -
V: TRBV9
size: -
DNA: TGTGCCAGCAGCGTGACGGGGGAGGGATCTAGGTATGGCTACACCTTC
CDR3: CASSVTGEGSRYGYTF

J: TRBJ2-2
D: -
V: TRBV5-4
size: -
DNA: TGTGCCAGCAGTCCTCAGATGAACACCGGGGAGCTGTTTTTT
CDR3: CASSPQMNTGELFF

J: TRBJ2-2
D: TRBD1
V: TRBV5-5
size: -
DNA: TGTGCCAGCAGCTTTTACAGGGGTGACACCGGGGAGCTGTTTTTT
CDR3: CASSFYRGDTGELFF

J: TRBJ2-2
D: -
V: TRBV19
size: -
DNA: TGTGCCAGCCTAAAAGCCCCGGGCACCGGGGAGCTGTTTTTT
CDR3: CASLKAPGTGELFF

J: TRBJ1-4
D: TRBD1
V: TRBV7-9
size: many
DNA: TGTGCCAGCACCATAGGGACAGTTGAAAAACTGTTTTTT
CDR3: CASTIGTVEKLFF

J: TRBJ1-4
D: -
V: TRBV7-3
size: -
DNA: TGTGCCAGCAGCCTAAACAGGGTTACTCATGAAAAACTGTTTTTT
CDR3: CASSLNRVTHEKLFF

J: TRBJ2-3
D: -
V: TRBV6-5
size: -
DNA: TGTGCCAGCGGCGGACTTGGAACAGATACGCAGTATTTT
CDR3: CASGGLGTDTQYF

J: TRBJ2-1
D: TRBD2
V: TRBV7-6
size: once
DNA: TGTGCCAGCAGCTTTGGACTAGCGGGGGGTCCGTACAATAAGCAGTTCTTC
CDR3: CASSFGLAGGPYNKQFF

J: TRBJ2-1
D: -
V: TRBV7-8
size: few
DNA: TGTGCCAGCAGCTTAGAATTTGAGGGGCAGTTCTTC
CDR3: CASSLEFEGQFF

J: TRBJ2-5
D: -
V: TRBV7-9
size: many
DNA: TGTGCCAGCAGCCAGGACCCCTGGGAGACCCAGTACTTC
CDR3: CASSQDPWETQYF

J: TRBJ2-5
D: -
V: TRBV7-9
size: many
DNA: TGTGCCAGCAGCTTAGATTTTGGACAGACCCAGTACTTC
CDR3: CASSLDFGQTQYF

J: TRBJ2-1
D: TRBD2
V: TRBV6-1
size: few
DNA: TGTGCCAGCAGTGAGGCCTCCATGGCGGGGGGTCGTTACAATGAGCAGTTCTTC
CDR3: CASSEASMAGGRYNEQFF

J: TRBJ2-1
D: -
V: TRBV18
size: -
DNA: TGTGCCAGCTCACCACCTAAGCACAATGAGCAGTTCTTC
CDR3: CASSPPKHNEQFF

J: TRBJ2-2
D: -
V: TRBV6-5
size: few
DNA: TGTGCCAGCAGTTACACCTGGGACACCGGGGAGCTGTTTTTT
CDR3: CASSYTWDTGELFF

J: TRBJ2-3
D: TRBD2
V: TRBV4-1
size: few
DNA: TGTGCCAGCAGCCAAATAAGCGGGGGGGGAGGAGATACGCAGTATTTT
CDR3: CASSQISGGGGDTQYF

J: TRBJ2-5
D: -
V: TRBV4-1
size: -
DNA: TGCGCCAGCAGCCACTGGACTACGCACGTCACAGAGACCCAGTACTTC
CDR3: CASSHWTTHVTETQYF

J: TRBJ1-1
D: TRBD1
V: TRBV20-1
size: -
DNA: TGCAGTGCTAGGGTCTACTTAGGGGGCGCAGGAAACACTGAAGCTTTCTTT
CDR3: CSARVYLGGAGNTEAFF

J: TRBJ1-6
D: TRBD1
V: TRBV14
size: -
DNA: TGTGCCAGCAGCCAAGATCGGAAAGAGGGACAGGGGGCGAATTCACCCCTCCACTTT
CDR3: CASSQDRKEGQGANSPLHF

J: TRBJ1-1
D: -
V: TRBV27
size: many
DNA: TGTGCCAGCAGCTCGGGCACTGAAGCTTTCTTT
CDR3: CASSSGTEAFF

J: TRBJ1-2
D: -
V: TRBV7-9
size: -
DNA: TGTGCCAGCAGCCCACGGAACAGCCCGCCTAACTATGGCTACACCTTC
CDR3: CASSPRNSPPNYGYTF

J: TRBJ2-7
D: -
V: TRBV29-1
size: -
DNA: TGCAGCGTTGAAGATCCGGCAGGCTCCTACGAGCAGTACTTC
CDR3: CSVEDPAGSYEQYF

J: TRBJ1-6
D: -
V: TRBV7-6
size: few
DNA: TGTGCCAGCAGCTTAGCGGACTACTCACCCCTCCACTTT
CDR3: CASSLADYSPLHF

J: TRBJ1-6
D: TRBD1
V: TRBV4-1
size: few
DNA: TGCGCCAGCAGTTTAGGACAGGACTTTATCTCACCCCTCCACTTT
CDR3: CASSLGQDFISPLHF

J: TRBJ1-2
D: -
V: TRBV15
size: -
DNA: TGTGCCACCAGCAGAGCTCGAGGGACTGTCATTGGCTACACCTTC
CDR3: CATSRARGTVIGYTF

J: TRBJ2-7
D: TRBD1
V: TRBV10-1
size: -
DNA: TGCGCCAGCAGTGAAACAGGGGTCGGCTCCTACGAGCAGTACTTC
CDR3: CASSETGVGSYEQYF

J: TRBJ1-6
D: -
V: TRBV5-5
size: -
DNA: TGTGCCAGCAGCTTGCGGTTGGGAGTGAGCTCCTATAATTCACCCCTCCACTTT
CDR3: CASSLRLGVSSYNSPLHF

J: TRBJ2-1
D: -
V: TRBV13
size: -
DNA: TGTGCCAGCGGCGATCGATGGGTGCAGTTCTTC
CDR3: CASGDRWVQFF

J: TRBJ1-2
D: -
V: TRBV10-1
size: few
DNA: TGCGCCAGCAGTGGGTCTAACTATGGCTACACCTTC
CDR3: CASSGSNYGYTF

J: TRBJ1-2
D: -
V: TRBV7-6
size: -
DNA: TGTGCCACCTCGACAGCTTATGGCTACACCTTC
CDR3: CATSTAYGYTF

J: TRBJ2-1
D: -
V: TRBV7-9
size: -
DNA: TGTGCCAGCAGCGATAATCTCCGATTAGGTCCACATGAGCAGTTCTTC
CDR3: CASSDNLRLGPHEQFF

J: TRBJ2-3
D: -
V: TRBV7-9
size: many
DNA: TGTGCCAGCAGCCTTAGCACTGGCGCAGCTAGCACAGATACGCAGTATTTT
CDR3: CASSLSTGAASTDTQYF

J: TRBJ2-5
D: TRBD2
V: TRBV7-6
size: many
DNA: TGTGCCAGCAGCGGGCTAGCGGGGGAAGAGACCCAGTACTTC
CDR3: CASSGLAGEETQYF

J: TRBJ2-2
D: -
V: TRBV7-2
size: few
DNA: TGTGCCAGCAGGGCCGAGCGGTACACCGGGGAGCTGTTTTTT
CDR3: CASRAERYTGELFF

J: TRBJ1-5
D: -
V: TRBV6-5
size: few
DNA: TGTGCCAGCAGTTACCAGGTCGGGAATCAGCCCCAGCATTTT
CDR3: CASSYQVGNQPQHF

J: TRBJ1-3
D: -
V: TRBV7-4
size: -
DNA: TGTGCCAGCAGCTTAGTTGAGAGGTCTGGAAACACCATATATTTT
CDR3: CASSLVERSGNTIYF

J: TRBJ1-2
D: -
V: TRBV19
size: -
DNA: TGTGCCAGCTTGACAGTTGATGGCTACACCTTC
CDR3: CASLTVDGYTF

J: TRBJ1-6
D: -
V: TRBV6-6
size: -
DNA: TGTGCCAGCAGCTACCTTTCAGCGGGAGTAGATAATTCACCCCTCCACTTT
CDR3: CASSYLSAGVDNSPLHF

J: TRBJ2-5
D: -
V: TRBV6-5
size: -
DNA: TGTGCCAGCAGTTACTCGATCCAGGGGGAGACCCAGTACTTC
CDR3: CASSYSIQGETQYF

J: TRBJ2-5
D: TRBD1
V: TRBV6-2/TRBV6-3
size: -
DNA: TGTGCCAGCAGAGCCGGGACAGAAGAGACCCAGTACTTC
CDR3: CASRAGTEETQYF

J: TRBJ2-6
D: TRBD2
V: TRBV27
size: -
DNA: TGTGCCAGCCGGTTAGCGGGAGCCTCTGGGGCCAACGTCCTGACTTTC
CDR3: CASRLAGASGANVLTF

J: TRBJ1-5
D: -
V: TRBV12-3/TRBV12-4
size: many
DNA: TGTGCCAGCAGTTTTAGAACCGGCAATCAGCCCCAGCATTTT
CDR3: CASSFRTGNQPQHF

J: TRBJ2-2
D: TRBD2
V: TRBV12-3/TRBV12-4
size: once
DNA: TGTGCCGGCAGCCGACTAGCGGGGGGGGTAGTGAACACCGGGGAGCTGTTTTTT
CDR3: CAGSRLAGGVVNTGELFF

J: TRBJ2-2
D: -
V: TRBV7-6
size: few
DNA: TGTGCCAGCAGCTTAGCTATTCCCGGGGAGCTGTTTTTT
CDR3: CASSLAIPGELFF

J: TRBJ2-1
D: -
V: TRBV6-2/TRBV6-3
size: -
DNA: TGTGCCAGCACGAAGAATACCCTCTCCTACAATGAGCAGTTCTTC
CDR3: CASTKNTLSYNEQFF

J: TRBJ2-1
D: -
V: TRBV12-3/TRBV12-4
size: many
DNA: TGTGCCAGCAGCTCCAATGAGCAGTTCTTC
CDR3: CASSSNEQFF

J: TRBJ1-3
D: -
V: TRBV29-1
size: -
DNA: TGCAGCGTTGCAGGGATCTCTGGAAACACCATATATTTT
CDR3: CSVAGISGNTIYF

J: TRBJ2-2
D: -
V: TRBV19
size: few
DNA: TGTGCCAGTAGCTGGCAGGGGAACACCGGGGAGCTGTTTTTT
CDR3: CASSWQGNTGELFF